Listed here are 25 T cell receptor beta chains from one sample, sequenced in a study of sequential checkpoint blockade in melanoma. Treatment here: randomized to nivolumab then ipilimumab (arm A) or the reverse (arm B). The assay was immunoSEQ multiplex PCR, and TCRdb's table has in-frame clones only and misses some. The sample lists 9,500 to 12,000 clones, roughly 72% occurring once. Material: CD8+ T cells sorted from blood (inferred from file names), obtained from a patient given nivolumab and ipilimumab in sequence. The receptors derive from a human donor with melanoma.

The rearrangement links TRBV29-1 to TRBJ2-2; perhaps TRBD1 as D (6 bases). The V gene's germline CDR1 is SQVTM and CDR2 ANQGSEA. V was trimmed by 4 bases and J by 4 bases, leaving 13 bases between them. The CDR3 totals 14 residues. This CDR3 reads CSVVQQGSTGELFF. The CDR3 bases are TGCAGCGTTGTTCAACAGGGCAGCACCGGGGAGCTGTTTTTT.

This clone was seen once. The V call is TRBV6-1, the J call TRBJ2-7, with 8 bases fitting TRBD1. The V gene's germline CDR1 is MNHNS and CDR2 SASEGT. The CDR3 has 15 residues. J was trimmed by 5 bases and V by 2 bases; bases with no gene match: 8. The CDR3 region is CASSENRQGRNEQYF. CDR3 bases: TGTGCCAGCAGTGAAAATAGACAGGGGCGCAACGAGCAGTACTTC.

This sequence joins TRBV9 and TRBJ2-3; 11 positions match TRBD2. Germline assignment: CDR1 SGDLS and CDR2 YYNGEE. There are 19 residues in the CDR3. Trimming took 4 bases from V and 0 from J; bases not matched to a gene: 13. The CDR3 loop reads CASSPHGLAGGSSTDTQYF. CDR3 coding DNA: TGTGCCAGCAGCCCTCACGGGCTAGCGGGGGGTTCTAGCACAGATACGCAGTATTTT.

This chain connects TRBV10-3 to TRBJ2-7; 7 positions match TRBD1. There are 16 residues in the CDR3. Germline V gives CDR1 ENHRY, CDR2 SYGVKD. V trimming: 3 bases; J trimming: 7 bases; junction bases outside the gene matches: 15. DNA for the CDR3: TGTGCCATCAGTGACTCCGGGTGGGACAGTATAAGGGAGCAGTACTTC. Translated, it gives CAISDSGWDSIREQYF.

The V and J genes are TRBV7-2 and TRBJ2-7, with no clear D. V was clipped by 1 base and J by 3 bases, with 7 bases between them. From germline, CDR1 is SGHTA and CDR2 FQGNSA. The CDR3 loop spans 13 amino acids. The CDR3 DNA reads as TGTGCCAGCAGCTTAGGCCCCGGCTACGAGCAGTACTTC. Its protein product is CASSLGPGYEQYF.

This chain links TRBV27 with TRBJ2-2; the match to TRBD1 covers 11 bases. V lost 5 bases to trimming and J lost 3 bases; unmatched junction nucleotides: 5. The CDR3 has 16 amino acids. From germline, CDR1 is MNHEY and CDR2 SMNVEV (reference sequence). The CDR3 DNA reads as TGTGCCAGCAGTCCGCCGGGACAGGGGGACACCGGGGAGCTGTTTTTT. Amino acids: CASSPPGQGDTGELFF.

The chain uses TRBV7-8 and TRBJ2-5; 9 bases agree with TRBD1. Gene TRBJ2-7 matches the end of the DNA better, so the J call may be wrong. Germline V gives CDR1 SGHVS, CDR2 FQNEAQ. This CDR3 spans 14 amino acids. The DNA for the CDR3 is TGTGCCAGCAGCGCACAGGGGGCCGCCTACGAGCAGTACTTC. It yields the protein CASSAQGAAYEQYF.

This clone was recorded once. The chain has TRBV29-1 and TRBJ2-5; 9 positions match TRBD2. The J call is in doubt because the DNA end fits TRBJ2-7 better. The CDR3 loop spans 13 amino acids. Germline-derived CDR1 and CDR2 are SQVTM and ANQGSEA. CDR3 amino acids: CSVESGGSYEQYF. The CDR3 nucleotides read TGCAGCGTTGAAAGCGGGGGGTCCTACGAGCAGTACTTC.

V and J are TRBV18 and TRBJ1-5, with D hard to call. This CDR3 is 14 amino acids long. The V end was cut by 3 bases, the J end by 5 bases, with 11 bases between. Germline CDR1 KGHSH, CDR2 LQKENI. Here the CDR3 reads CASSPLRGDQPQHF. CDR3 sequence (DNA): TGTGCCAGCTCACCTCTTCGCGGTGATCAGCCCCAGCATTTT. The full variable domain, in which reference TRBV18 and TRBJ1-5 provide the parts outside the CDR3, is NAGVMQNPRHLVRRRGQEARLRCSPMKGHSHVYWYRQLPEEGLKFMVYLQKENIIDESGMPKERFSAEFPKEGPSILRIQQVVRGDSAAYFCASSPLRGDQPQHFGDGTRLSIL.

V is TRBV6-5 and J is TRBJ2-5, with TRBD1 matching over 9 bases. The germline gives CDR1 MNHEY, CDR2 SVGAGI. J was trimmed by 2 bases and V by 6 bases; bases with no gene match: 4. The CDR3 loop spans 14 amino acids. Written as DNA, the CDR3 is TGTGCCAGCAGGGTTGGGACAGGGCAAGAGACCCAGTACTTC. Protein sequence: CASRVGTGQETQYF.

This chain connects TRBV9 to TRBJ2-3; D call uncertain. V was trimmed by 0 bases and J by 6 bases, leaving 11 bases between them. The CDR3 covers 14 residues. Per the germline V gene, CDR1 is SGDLS and CDR2 is YYNGEE. The CDR3 DNA follows: TGTGCCAGCAGCGTAGCTTCAGCGTCGGATACGCAGTATTTT. Its protein product is CASSVASASDTQYF.

The chain recombines TRBV5-1 with TRBJ2-7; 8 bases agree with TRBD2. Germline V lookup: CDR1 SGHRS, CDR2 YFSETQ. The CDR3 totals 14 residues. The junction had 6 bases not matched to a gene; V was cut back by 1 base and J by 6 bases. CDR3 protein: CASSLPGGGLEQYF. CDR3 DNA: TGCGCCAGCAGCTTGCCGGGGGGGGGTCTCGAGCAGTACTTC.

This chain connects TRBV7-8 to TRBJ2-5; 9 positions agree with TRBD2. Germline CDR1 is SGHVS and CDR2 is FQNEAQ. The CDR3 runs 16 residues. Germline trimming cut 5 bases from V and 5 bases from J; bases unmatched to any gene: 12. CDR3: CASSPGAGGPRETQYF. CDR3 nucleotides: TGTGCCAGCAGCCCCGGTGCGGGAGGGCCTCGGGAGACCCAGTACTTC.

The chain combines TRBV29-1 with TRBJ2-7, with 12 bases that match TRBD2. Germline CDR1 SQVTM, CDR2 ANQGSEA. V was pared by 1 base and J by 0 bases, with 7 bases of the junction left unmatched. CDR3 size: 17 residues. CDR3 residues: CSVEGLAGGRTSYEQYF. DNA for the CDR3: TGCAGCGTTGAAGGGCTAGCGGGAGGGCGAACCTCCTACGAGCAGTACTTC.

The V and J genes are TRBV6-5 and TRBJ1-1; 9 bases map to TRBD1. V trimming: 0 bases; J trimming: 6 bases; junction bases outside the gene matches: 5. Germline V gene data show CDR1 as MNHEY and CDR2 as SVGAGI. The CDR3 has 15 amino acids. The CDR3 protein is CASSYSTGGIAEAFF. The CDR3 DNA reads as TGTGCCAGCAGTTACTCCACAGGGGGCATCGCTGAAGCTTTCTTT.

This clone was counted a single time. The chain carries TRBV27 and TRBJ1-4; TRBD1 agrees at 10 bases. The J segment lost 7 bases and the V segment lost 8 bases, leaving 4 bases of the junction unmatched. Germline CDR1 is MNHEY and CDR2 is SMNVEV (reference sequence). The CDR3 consists of 13 residues. The CDR3: CASWTGGLEKLFF. CDR3 sequence (DNA): TGTGCCAGCTGGACAGGGGGTCTTGAAAAACTGTTTTTT. The full variable domain, in which reference TRBV27 and TRBJ1-4 provide the parts outside the CDR3, is EAQVTQNPRYLITVTGKKLTVTCSQNMNHEYMSWYRQDPGLGLRQIYYSMNVEVTDKGDVPEGYKVSRKEKRNFPLILESPSPNQTSLYFCASWTGGLEKLFFGSGTQLSVL.

The genes are TRBV27 and TRBJ2-1, with 9 nucleotides matching TRBD2. Per the germline V gene, CDR1 is MNHEY and CDR2 is SMNVEV (reference sequence). The CDR3 contains 16 residues. V lost 11 bases, J lost 0 bases, and 11 bases stayed unmatched. CDR3 loop: CASRRGGGASYNEQFF. The CDR3 nucleotides are TGTGCCTCACGAAGGGGCGGGGGGGCCTCCTACAATGAGCAGTTCTTC.

This clone is medium-sized within its sample. CDR3 DNA sequence: TGTGCCAGCAGTGACGGGACTAGCGGGGGTAATGAGCAGTTCTTC. Translation: CASSDGTSGGNEQFF. The J gene is TRBJ2-1, the V gene TRBV6-4, with 14 bases matching TRBD2. The CDR3 has 15 amino acids. The V gene end was trimmed by 2 bases and the J gene end by 7 bases; junction bases not matched to a gene: 1. Germline V CDR1 and CDR2: MRHNA, SNTAGT.

This clone was seen only once. At one end the junction does not follow the germline gene, possibly because of a read error. The chain is built from TRBV7-7 and TRBJ2-5; 12 nucleotides align to TRBD2. CDR1 and CDR2 from the germline V gene are SSHAT and FNYEAQ (reference sequence). The CDR3 runs 17 residues. This chain's CDR3 is CASSSGLAGLNQETQYF. The CDR3 DNA is TGTGCTAGCAGCTCGGGACTAGCGGGTCTCAACCAAGAGACCCAGTACTTC.

The gene calls are TRBV7-3 and TRBJ1-2; a weak D match, TRBD1 (5 bases). Germline CDR1 is SGHTA and CDR2 is FQGTGA. The CDR3 runs to 13 residues. V lost 0 bases and J 8 bases, leaving 10 bases between the germline ends. CDR3 DNA sequence: TGTGCCAGCAGCTTAACAGGGGCCGAAGGCTACACCTTC. This encodes CASSLTGAEGYTF. Filled out from reference TRBV7-3 and TRBJ1-2, the complete variable domain reads GAGVSQTPSNKVTEKGKYVELRCDPISGHTALYWYRQSLGQGPEFLIYFQGTGAADDSGLPNDRFFAVRPEGSVSTLKIQRTERGDSAVYLCASSLTGAEGYTFGSGTRLTVV.

The rearrangement joins TRBV19 to TRBJ1-2; D possibly corresponds to TRBD1 (5 bases). Germline V gene data show CDR1 as LNHDA and CDR2 as SQIVND (reference sequence). The CDR3 is made up of 12 amino acids. Between the trimmed V and J ends, which lost 6 bases and 8 bases, there was a span of 13 bases. Here the CDR3 reads CASRRGGEGYTF. Here the CDR3 DNA reads TGTGCCAGTAGAAGGGGCGGGGAAGGCTACACCTTC.

The chain couples TRBV11-2 to TRBJ2-2; D remains ambiguous. CDR1 is SGHAT and CDR2 is FQNNGV in the germline V gene. The CDR3 spans 13 residues. Trimming took off 2 bases at V and 6 bases at J, with 7 bases between the two ends. The CDR3 is CASSLTQAGELFF. For the CDR3, the DNA is TGTGCCAGCAGCTTAACCCAGGCCGGGGAGCTGTTTTTT. Combining the CDR3 with reference TRBV11-2 and TRBJ2-2 gives the whole variable domain EAGVAQSPRYKIIEKRQSVAFWCNPISGHATLYWYQQILGQGPKLLIQFQNNGVVDDSQLPKDRFSAERLKGVDSTLKIQPAKLEDSAVYLCASSLTQAGELFFGEGSRLTVL.

The chain is built from TRBV2 and TRBJ2-7, with 7 bases that match TRBD1. This CDR3 region has 16 residues. J was trimmed by 6 bases and V by 3 bases; bases with no gene match: 14. CDR1 is SNHLY and CDR2 is FYNNEI in the germline V gene. The CDR3 region is CASSEPQTGWVGEQYF. The CDR3 region has the DNA TGTGCCAGCAGTGAGCCTCAGACAGGGTGGGTCGGCGAGCAGTACTTC.

J is TRBJ2-4 and V is TRBV6-5; D is possibly TRBD1 (6 bases). The V end was cut by 0 bases, the J end by 6 bases, with 12 bases between. CDR1 and CDR2 from the germline V gene are MNHEY and SVGAGI. The CDR3 has 15 residues. DNA of the CDR3: TGTGCCAGCAGTTACTCGGCAGGGGCGGGAAACATTCAGTACTTC. This encodes CASSYSAGAGNIQYF.

The chain joins TRBV7-9 to TRBJ2-7; the match to TRBD2 covers 7 bases. Looked up from germline, CDR1 is SEHNR and CDR2 is FQNEAQ (reference sequence). The CDR3 runs 15 residues. Trimming cost V 5 bases and J 2 bases; bases outside gene matches: 9. The CDR3 region has the DNA TGTGCCAGCAGCCCCCGGGGGGTCTCCACCTACGAGCAGTACTTC. Encoded protein: CASSPRGVSTYEQYF.